These 21 T cell receptor beta chains originate from one sample sequenced in a study of T-cell reconstitution after alpha-beta-depleted transplantation in children. Unique molecular identifiers tagged the TCRbeta library. One entry per CDR3 protein, called by TCRdb with MiXCR from the PCR reads. The sample gives a few hundred thousand distinct CDR3 sequences, 11% of which show up once; approximately 5% is in the top ten. Sample: PBMCs from the stem cell graft donor, taken from the stem cell graft. All receptors derive from a human donor who donated a stem cell graft to a child with acute myeloid leukemia.

The V and J genes are TRBV5-5 and TRBJ2-7; 10 nucleotides agree with TRBD1. Looked up from germline, CDR1 is SGHKS and CDR2 is YYEKEE (reference sequence). V gave up 4 bases and J gave up 2 bases; unmatched junction bases: 9. CDR3 size: 16 residues. CDR3 DNA sequence: TGTGCCAGCAGCGGCGAGGGACAGGGGTTCCCCTACGAGCAGTACGTC. Protein sequence: CASSGEGQGFPYEQYV.

This clonotype came up many times. V and J are TRBV5-1 and TRBJ2-5, with a possible D match to TRBD1 (5 bases). The V gene's germline CDR1 is SGHRS and CDR2 YFSETQ. The V end lost 5 bases, the J end lost 5 bases, and 16 bases lay between the germline ends. The length of the CDR3 is 14 residues. This CDR3 reads CASSRGIVAETQYF. DNA of the CDR3: TGCGCCAGCAGTAGGGGAATCGTAGCCGAGACCCAGTACTTC. The complete variable domain, with remaining parts taken from reference TRBV5-1 and TRBJ2-5, reads KAGVTQTPRYLIKTRGQQVTLSCSPISGHRSVSWYQQTPGQGLQFLFEYFSETQRNKGNFPGRFSGRQFSNSRSEMNVSTLELGDSALYLCASSRGIVAETQYFGPGTRLLVL.

The chain carries TRBV7-9 and TRBJ1-5; D not certain. V was clipped by 0 bases and J by 7 bases, with 13 bases between them. This CDR3 comprises 15 residues. The germline gives CDR1 SEHNR, CDR2 FQNEAQ (reference sequence). CDR3 sequence: CASSLAGSSGQPQHF. The DNA of the CDR3 is TGTGCCAGCAGCTTAGCTGGCAGTTCGGGCCAGCCCCAGCATTTT.

This clonotype was counted a single time. This chain links TRBV7-2 with TRBJ2-3; D gene unclear. This CDR3 region has 11 residues. Trimming shortened V by 5 bases and J by 9 bases, and 9 bases separated the two germline ends. Germline lookup yields CDR1 SGHTA and CDR2 FQGNSA. CDR3 protein: CASSVLSTQYF. Written as DNA, the CDR3 is TGTGCCAGCAGCGTCCTGTCCACGCAGTATTTT.

In regard to this clonotype: Compared with germline, one end of the junction differs, possibly owing to a read error. The rearrangement uses TRBV9 and TRBJ2-5; the match to TRBD1 covers 7 bases. The CDR3 is made up of 17 amino acids. CDR1 SGDLS and CDR2 YYNGEE come from the germline V gene. Written as DNA, the CDR3 is TGTGCCAGCAGCGTAGGAACAACCGACAGGGCGAGGGAGATCCAGTACTTC. Translation gives CASSVGTTDRAREIQYF. The full variable domain, its missing parts supplied by reference TRBV9 and TRBJ2-5, is DSGVTQTPKHLITATGQRVTLRCSPRSGDLSVYWYQQSLDQGLQFLIQYYNGEERAKGNILERFSAQQFPDLHSELNLSSLELGDSALYFCASSVGTTDRAREIQYFGPGTRLLVL.

There are a few counts of this clonotype. The V and J genes are TRBV5-1 and TRBJ2-3; TRBD1 agrees at 11 bases. Germline V gene sequence: CDR1 SGHRS, CDR2 YFSETQ. The length of the CDR3 is 14 residues. Unmatched junction bases numbered 6, after V lost 3 bases and J lost 9 bases. The chain's CDR3 is CASSSPGQGGTQYF. CDR3 nucleotide sequence: TGCGCCAGCAGCTCCCCGGGACAGGGGGGGACGCAGTATTTT.

This chain connects TRBV10-3 to TRBJ2-1, with no clear D. V lost 3 bases and J 4 bases, leaving 7 bases between the germline ends. Per the germline V gene, CDR1 is ENHRY and CDR2 is SYGVKD. This CDR3 region has 13 residues. CDR3 DNA sequence: TGTGCCATCAGTGAAGGGTTTTACAATGAGCAGTTCTTC. Translating gives CAISEGFYNEQFF.

CDR3 region: CASSSGLVGSGYEQYF. The DNA for the CDR3 is TGCGCCAGCAGCAGTGGACTAGTAGGCTCGGGGTACGAGCAGTACTTC. This chain connects TRBV5-1 to TRBJ2-7, with 7 bases lining up with TRBD2. Per the germline V gene, CDR1 is SGHRS and CDR2 is YFSETQ. With 4 bases clipped from V and 4 bases from J, the junction kept 14 bases outside the gene matches. This CDR3 has 16 amino acids.

This clonotype has only a few counts. V and J are TRBV12-3 or TRBV12-4 and TRBJ2-2, with D maybe TRBD2 (5 bases). Trimming stripped 6 bases from V and 7 bases from J, with 21 bases between. The CDR3 sequence is 16 residues long. The CDR3 loop is CASRDSTRGSDGELFF. The CDR3 DNA reads TGTGCCAGCAGGGACTCAACCCGAGGGAGCGACGGGGAGCTGTTTTTT.

This clonotype appeared a few times. CDR3 nucleotide sequence: TGTGCCAGCAGCTCTAACAGGGCCGCAGCTTTCTTT. Translating it yields CASSSNRAAAFF. The chain recombines TRBV12-3 or TRBV12-4 with TRBJ1-1; possible D gene TRBD1, 6 bases. The CDR3 loop spans 12 amino acids. V was trimmed by 6 bases and J by 10 bases, leaving 15 bases between them.

This clonotype showed up many times. The chain employs TRBV5-1 and TRBJ2-3, with D perhaps matching TRBD2 (6 bases). This CDR3 contains 14 residues. Germline V gene sequence: CDR1 SGHRS, CDR2 YFSETQ. Trimming removed 4 bases from V and 2 bases from J, with 11 bases in between. As DNA, the CDR3 is TGCGCCAGCAGCGTAGGACTATCCACAGATACGCAGTATTTT. Translated: CASSVGLSTDTQYF.

The chain links TRBV2 to TRBJ1-3, with D uncertain. CDR3 length equals 13 residues. V gave up 9 bases and J gave up 0 bases, with 9 bases separating them. Germline CDR1 SNHLY, CDR2 FYNNEI. Here the CDR3 DNA reads TGTGCCAGTAGGATGAGCTCTGGAAACACCATATATTTT. Amino acid sequence: CASRMSSGNTIYF. The full variable domain, rest sourced from reference TRBV2 and TRBJ1-3, is EPEVTQTPSHQVTQMGQEVILRCVPISNHLYFYWYRQILGQKVEFLVSFYNNEISEKSEIFDDQFSVERPDGSNFTLKIRSTKLEDSAMYFCASRMSSGNTIYFGEGSWLTVV.

This rearrangement joins TRBV12-3 or TRBV12-4 to TRBJ2-5; maybe TRBD2 (6 bases). Between the trimmed V and J ends, which lost 2 bases and 5 bases, there was a span of 12 bases. The CDR3 contains 14 residues. The CDR3 here is CASSLRREKETQYF. DNA of the CDR3: TGTGCCAGCAGTTTACGACGGGAGAAGGAGACCCAGTACTTC.

Only a few counts were recorded for this clonotype. The rearrangement uses TRBV5-1 and TRBJ1-2; the D is unclear. Germline loops: CDR1 SGHRS, CDR2 YFSETQ. V was trimmed by 3 bases and J by 0 bases, leaving 9 bases between them. The CDR3 is 14 residues long. This CDR3 is CASSSDPTNYGYTF. CDR3 bases: TGCGCCAGCAGCTCAGACCCCACTAACTATGGCTACACCTTC.

The CDR3, as DNA: TGTGCCAGCGGACTAGGGGGGACTAGCACAGATACGCAGTATTTT. Translation: CASGLGGTSTDTQYF. The chain links TRBV6-5 to TRBJ2-3, with D perhaps matching TRBD2 (7 bases). The length of the CDR3 is 15 residues. V shed 8 bases and J shed 0 bases, with 15 bases lying between them. The germline gives CDR1 MNHEY, CDR2 SVGAGI.

As DNA, the CDR3 is TGTGCCAGCAGCGACCGCTACCGAAGACTCCGCGGGGATGAGCAGTTCTTC. It yields the protein CASSDRYRRLRGDEQFF. V is TRBV12-3 or TRBV12-4 and J is TRBJ2-1, with a weak D call TRBD2 (6 bases). The CDR3 runs to 17 residues. Trimming pared 6 bases from V and 8 bases from J, leaving 26 bases between.

This clonotype has ten or more counts. The CDR3 DNA reads as TGTGCCATCAGTGAGAGGGGCCCTGGCTACAATGAGCAGTTCTTC. Translation gives CAISERGPGYNEQFF. V is TRBV10-3 and J is TRBJ2-1; tentatively, D is TRBD1 (5 bases). The V gene's germline CDR1 is ENHRY and CDR2 SYGVKD. The CDR3 is 15 residues long. Trimming removed 2 bases from V and 3 bases from J, with 11 bases in between.

This clonotype was picked up many times. The gene calls are TRBV7-3 and TRBJ2-3; TRBD2 is a possible D gene (6 bases). V was shortened by 5 bases and J by 7 bases, with 19 bases between the two germline ends. Germline CDR1 reads SGHTA; CDR2 reads FQGTGA. This CDR3 has 15 residues. CDR3 loop: CASSAPGAEGNTQYF. DNA for the CDR3: TGTGCCAGCAGCGCACCGGGAGCAGAGGGGAATACGCAGTATTTT.

This chain joins TRBV29-1 and TRBJ2-1; possible D gene TRBD1, 5 bases. CDR3 length: 13 amino acids. Trimming shortened V by 3 bases and J by 8 bases, and 14 bases separated the two germline ends. Germline V gene lookup returns CDR1 SQVTM and CDR2 ANQGSEA. CDR3 DNA: TGCAGCGTTGATTCAGGGCCGCCCCATGAGCAGTTCTTC. Translation gives CSVDSGPPHEQFF.

This clonotype came up many times. This chain joins TRBV20-1 and TRBJ2-1, with 8 positions matching TRBD2. V was clipped by 3 bases and J by 3 bases; unmatched bases: 4. The CDR3 covers 14 residues. The V gene's germline CDR1 is DFQATT and CDR2 SNEGSKA (reference sequence). The CDR3 DNA sequence: TGCAGTGCTAGGGCGGGAGGAAACTACAATGAGCAGTTCTTC. Encoded protein: CSARAGGNYNEQFF.

The sample holds many counts of this clonotype. The chain links TRBV5-6 to TRBJ2-2, with TRBD1 matching 7 bases. Germline trimming cut 9 bases from V and 5 bases from J; bases unmatched to any gene: 7. CDR3 length: 13 amino acids. Germline CDR1 reads SGHDT; CDR2 reads YYEEEE. In DNA form, the CDR3 reads TGTGCCACCGGGACAGTAGGAACCGGGGAGCTGTTTTTT. Translated: CATGTVGTGELFF.